The 31 T cell receptor beta chains given below trace back to one sample, sequenced in a study of CD8 T cells in Susac syndrome. RNA in amounts of roughly 0.5 to 1 ug was reverse transcribed with random hexamers. TCRdb called the immunoSEQ multiplex PCR reads again in MiXCR, with one record for every CDR3 protein. The sample lists 300,000 to 350,000 distinct CDR3 sequences, about 90% occurring once. The sequenced material came from CD4+ T cells from PBMCs. The receptor source for this set is a human donor with multiple sclerosis.

The chain joins TRBV3-1 to TRBJ2-3; 12 positions match TRBD2. There are 21 residues in the CDR3. V lost 1 base, J lost 2 bases, and 16 bases stayed unmatched. Germline lookup yields CDR1 LGHDT and CDR2 YNNKEL (reference sequence). The CDR3 protein is CASSQGFGKTSGSKTTDTQYF. CDR3 DNA: TGTGCCAGCAGCCAAGGTTTCGGTAAGACTAGCGGGAGTAAGACCACAGATACGCAGTATTTT.

V usage is TRBV3-1 and J usage is TRBJ1-2, with 7 bases matching TRBD1. Trimming removed 4 bases from V and 8 bases from J; junction bases left unmatched: 13. The CDR3 spans 15 residues. Germline V gene sequence: CDR1 LGHDT, CDR2 YNNKEL (reference sequence). CDR3 region: CASSRYDREDGGYTF. DNA of the CDR3: TGTGCCAGCAGCCGGTATGACAGGGAGGATGGGGGCTACACCTTC.

The chain has TRBV20-1 and TRBJ1-5; tentatively, D is TRBD1 (6 bases). The CDR3 loop spans 18 amino acids. Germline V lookup: CDR1 DFQATT, CDR2 SNEGSKA (reference sequence). Trimming removed 0 bases from V and 0 bases from J, with 18 bases in between. CDR3 in amino acids: CSARDRKTGRYSNQPQHF. CDR3 DNA sequence: TGCAGTGCTAGAGATCGGAAGACAGGCCGTTATAGCAATCAGCCCCAGCATTTT.

This clonotype has a single count. V is TRBV4-3 and J is TRBJ2-5, with D perhaps assigned TRBD1 or TRBD2 (5 bases each). Per germline, CDR1 LGHNA and CDR2 YSLEER. The CDR3 runs to 15 residues. V was pared by 0 bases and J by 4 bases, with 12 bases between. In nucleotides, the CDR3 is TGCGCCAGCAGCCAAGATCAGGGCGCGGGAGAGACCCAGTACTTC. Its protein product is CASSQDQGAGETQYF.

The chain combines TRBV20-1 with TRBJ1-2; D is uncertain. The ends were cut back, 2 bases at V and 2 bases at J, with 15 bases in the middle. The germline gives CDR1 DFQATT, CDR2 SNEGSKA (reference sequence). The CDR3 length is 15 residues. In DNA, the CDR3 is TGCAGTGCTAGATTTTCGGCAGCTCTAAACTATGGCTACACCTTC. Its protein is CSARFSAALNYGYTF.

This sequence joins TRBV5-4 and TRBJ2-2; tentatively, D is TRBD1 or TRBD2 (5 bases each). The CDR3 covers 16 residues. Deletions cut 0 bases from V and 2 bases from J, with 11 bases between. Per germline, CDR1 SGHNT and CDR2 YYREEE (reference sequence). CDR3 DNA: TGTGCCAGCAGCTTGGATTTTGGGGGAAACACCGGGGAGCTGTTTTTT. Translated, it gives CASSLDFGGNTGELFF.

The chain joins TRBV20-1 to TRBJ2-7; TRBD2 matches 7 bases. V was pared by 1 base and J by 1 base, with 10 bases of the junction left unmatched. CDR3 length: 16 residues. Germline loops: CDR1 DFQATT, CDR2 SNEGSKA (reference sequence). The CDR3 here is CSARAWSRESSYEQYF. The CDR3, as DNA: TGCAGTGCTAGAGCCTGGTCGCGGGAGAGTTCCTACGAGCAGTACTTC.

The V call is TRBV20-1, the J call TRBJ1-5; TRBD1 matches at 11 bases. The CDR3 runs 15 residues. V trimming: 4 bases; J trimming: 8 bases; junction bases outside the gene matches: 10. Germline V lookup: CDR1 DFQATT, CDR2 SNEGSKA (reference sequence). The CDR3 DNA reads TGCAGTGCTACTGGGACAGGGGGAAGTTATGAGCCCCAGCATTTT. Amino acid sequence: CSATGTGGSYEPQHF.

This chain uses TRBV29-1 with TRBJ1-1, with D unclear. V shed 4 bases and J shed 9 bases, with 18 bases lying between them. In germline, CDR1 is SQVTM, CDR2 ANQGSEA. This CDR3 is built from 13 residues. The CDR3 nucleotides are TGCAGCGTTGCCTTAACGAACCCGAGCAAAGCTTTCTTT. Translated: CSVALTNPSKAFF.

J is TRBJ1-1 and V is TRBV20-1, with 8 bases fitting TRBD1. The CDR3 consists of 13 residues. After removal of 7 bases from V and 0 bases from J, the junction contained 4 bases not matched to a gene. CDR1 is DFQATT, CDR2 SNEGSKA, per germline (reference sequence). CDR3 bases: TGCAGTGTCCGGACAGGGATGAACACTGAAGCTTTCTTT. As protein: CSVRTGMNTEAFF.

The genes are TRBV28 and TRBJ2-4; 9 bases align to TRBD1. V was pared by 5 bases and J by 10 bases, with 9 bases of the junction left unmatched. This CDR3 is 14 amino acids long. In germline, CDR1 is MDHEN, CDR2 SYDVKM. The CDR3 coding sequence is TGTGCCAGCAGTACGACGGGACAGGGAAGGATTCAGTACTTC. It is translated as CASSTTGQGRIQYF.

This sequence joins TRBV7-9 and TRBJ1-2; a weak D match, TRBD1 (6 bases). The CDR3 contains 15 residues. CDR1 SEHNR and CDR2 FQNEAQ come from the germline V gene (reference sequence). The germline V and J ends were trimmed by 1 base and 7 bases, with 16 bases remaining between them. The CDR3 DNA is TGTGCCAGCAGCTTAGGCCAAGACAGGCCGCGTGGCTACACCTTC. This sequence encodes CASSLGQDRPRGYTF.

Here the CDR3 reads CSVHGQGANTQYF. The CDR3 DNA reads as TGCAGCGTTCACGGACAGGGGGCGAATACGCAGTATTTT. The gene calls are TRBV29-1 and TRBJ2-3, with 11 bases fitting TRBD1. V was clipped by 5 bases and J by 7 bases; unmatched bases: 5. Germline CDR1 is SQVTM and CDR2 is ANQGSEA. CDR3 length: 13 residues.

The rearrangement links TRBV6-4 to TRBJ2-3; D is tentatively TRBD1 or TRBD2 (5 bases each). The V end lost 3 bases, the J end lost 4 bases, and 17 bases lay between the germline ends. The CDR3 length is 16 residues. Looked up from germline, CDR1 is MRHNA and CDR2 is SNTAGT. CDR3 nucleotide sequence: TGTGCCAGCAGTGATCGGTTTAAGCGGACACCAGATACGCAGTATTTT. Amino acid sequence: CASSDRFKRTPDTQYF.

The chain is built from TRBV6-5 and TRBJ1-1; D may be TRBD1 (5 bases). V lost 6 bases and J 1 base, leaving 12 bases between the germline ends. CDR1 is MNHEY and CDR2 is SVGAGI in the germline V gene. This CDR3 has 14 residues. The CDR3 DNA is TGTGCCAGCAGATCCCGACAGACGAACACTGAAGCTTTCTTT. It codes for CASRSRQTNTEAFF.

This chain uses TRBV3-1 with TRBJ2-1; D unclear. The V gene's germline CDR1 is LGHDT and CDR2 YNNKEL (reference sequence). V was shortened by 4 bases and J by 0 bases, with 13 bases between the two germline ends. This CDR3 spans 16 amino acids. This chain's CDR3 is CASSLPLSSSYNEQFF. The CDR3 coding sequence is TGTGCCAGCAGCCTCCCCCTTTCTAGCTCCTACAATGAGCAGTTCTTC.

In this sample, this clonotype turned up a few times. The chain couples TRBV2 to TRBJ2-7; the match to TRBD1 covers 9 bases. The V segment lost 5 bases and the J segment 7 bases; nucleotides outside the gene matches: 12. This CDR3 has 15 amino acids. Germline-derived CDR1 and CDR2 are SNHLY and FYNNEI. CDR3 DNA: TGTGCCAGCAGTAGCCCGGGACAGGGAACGCGGGAGCAGTACTTC. Translated: CASSSPGQGTREQYF.

The chain combines TRBV19 with TRBJ2-7; TRBD1 matches 9 bases. The CDR3 extends over 15 amino acids. Germline assignment: CDR1 LNHDA and CDR2 SQIVND (reference sequence). The junction had 6 bases not matched to a gene; V was cut back by 3 bases and J by 3 bases. The chain's CDR3 is CASSIRDRVVYEQYF. The CDR3 bases are TGTGCCAGTAGTATCCGGGACAGGGTGGTCTACGAGCAGTACTTC. Variable domain in full (rest from reference TRBV19 and TRBJ2-7): DGGITQSPKYLFRKEGQNVTLSCEQNLNHDAMYWYRQDPGQGLRLIYYSQIVNDFQKGDIAEGYSVSREKKESFPLTVTSAQKNPTAFYLCASSIRDRVVYEQYFGPGTRLTVT.

As regards this clonotype: Germline and junction disagree at one end, which may indicate a read error. The chain carries TRBV5-1 and TRBJ2-2; D call uncertain. Per germline, CDR1 SGHRS and CDR2 YFSETQ. The CDR3 totals 14 residues. This chain's CDR3 is CASQETPNIGELFF. CDR3 in DNA: TGCGCCAGCCAAGAAACACCGAACATCGGGGAGCTGTTTTTT.

The genes are TRBV7-2 and TRBJ1-2; D perhaps matches TRBD1 (6 bases). In germline, CDR1 is SGHTA, CDR2 FQGNSA. V was shortened by 1 base and J by 3 bases, with 12 bases between the two germline ends. The CDR3 is 15 amino acids. CDR3 sequence: CASSLGVGGDYGYTF. The CDR3 DNA reads as TGTGCCAGCAGCTTAGGTGTAGGGGGAGACTATGGCTACACCTTC.

The rearrangement joins TRBV24-1 to TRBJ2-2, with D possibly being TRBD1 (5 bases). The V end lost 3 bases, the J end lost 4 bases, and 11 bases lay between the germline ends. In germline, CDR1 is KGHDR, CDR2 SFDVKD. The CDR3 covers 15 residues. The CDR3 nucleotides are TGTGCCACCAGTGATACACGACAGAGCACCGGGGAGCTGTTTTTT. It encodes CATSDTRQSTGELFF.

The chain has TRBV12-3 or TRBV12-4 and TRBJ2-3, with D unclear. This CDR3 has 14 residues. Trimming shortened V by 6 bases and J by 6 bases, and 16 bases separated the two germline ends. The CDR3 DNA reads as TGTGCCAGCAGCCCCCACGGAGAAGGGGATACGCAGTATTTT. Amino acids: CASSPHGEGDTQYF.

This clonotype was found once. The genes are TRBV30 and TRBJ1-1, with a possible D match to TRBD1 (6 bases). Germline V gene sequence: CDR1 GTSNPN, CDR2 SVGIG (reference sequence). The CDR3 spans 13 residues. The V end lost 4 bases, the J end lost 3 bases, and 12 bases lay between the germline ends. In DNA form, the CDR3 reads TGTGCCTGGACGGGGGGCGAGGACACTGAAGCTTTCTTT. Amino acid sequence: CAWTGGEDTEAFF. Variable domain in full (rest from reference TRBV30 and TRBJ1-1): SQTIHQWPATLVQPVGSPLSLECTVEGTSNPNLYWYRQAAGRGLQLLFYSVGIGQISSEVPQNLSASRPQDRQFILSSKKLLLSDSGFYLCAWTGGEDTEAFFGQGTRLTVV.

The V gene is TRBV6-2 or TRBV6-3, the J gene TRBJ2-3, with D possibly being TRBD2 (6 bases). Germline CDR1 reads MNHEY; CDR2 reads SVGEGT. The CDR3 is 14 residues long. V gave up 6 bases and J gave up 2 bases, with 12 bases separating them. DNA of the CDR3: TGTGCCAGCAGAGTGGAGGGCTCCACAGATACGCAGTATTTT. It translates to CASRVEGSTDTQYF.

The rearrangement uses TRBV10-3 and TRBJ1-1; D might be TRBD1 (5 bases). V was pared by 3 bases and J by 1 base, with 15 bases between. CDR3 length: 16 residues. The germline V gene encodes CDR1 ENHRY and CDR2 SYGVKD. This CDR3 is CAISEPGASSNTEAFF. CDR3 in DNA: TGTGCCATCAGTGAACCTGGGGCCTCATCGAACACTGAAGCTTTCTTT.

The gene calls are TRBV12-3 or TRBV12-4 and TRBJ2-2, with D possibly being TRBD1 or TRBD2 (5 bases each). V shed 3 bases and J shed 5 bases, with 22 bases lying between them. This CDR3 has 18 residues. The CDR3 region is CASSFFGPGREKTGELFF. DNA of the CDR3: TGTGCCAGCAGTTTCTTCGGTCCAGGCAGGGAGAAAACCGGGGAGCTGTTTTTT.

The V and J genes are TRBV11-3 and TRBJ2-2; TRBD1 matches at 10 bases. The CDR3 covers 17 residues. Germline-derived CDR1 and CDR2 are SGHNT and YENEEA. J lost 4 bases, V lost 5 bases, and 10 bases had no gene match. The chain's CDR3 is CASSPGRGQGFTGELFF. CDR3 nucleotides: TGTGCCAGCAGCCCCGGGAGGGGACAGGGGTTCACCGGGGAGCTGTTTTTT.

The rearrangement uses TRBV5-4 and TRBJ2-7; D is perhaps TRBD2 (6 bases). Trimming removed 10 bases from V and 4 bases from J, with 21 bases in between. The CDR3 is 14 amino acids. Germline V gives CDR1 SGHNT, CDR2 YYREEE (reference sequence). CDR3 bases: TGTGCCTTTTCCCGGGACTTGACAGAGTACGAGCAGTACTTC. Translation: CAFSRDLTEYEQYF.

V gene TRBV20-1 combines with J gene TRBJ2-7; TRBD2 matches at 13 bases. V lost 0 bases to trimming and J lost 4 bases; unmatched junction nucleotides: 9. This CDR3 has 17 residues. Germline values: CDR1 DFQATT, CDR2 SNEGSKA (reference sequence). In DNA, the CDR3 is TGCAGTGCTAGAGATCCTCGGACTAGCGGGAGTGGGTACGAGCAGTACTTC. It specifies CSARDPRTSGSGYEQYF.

The chain joins TRBV6-1 to TRBJ1-1; D is unclear. The V end lost 6 bases, the J end lost 4 bases, and 18 bases lay between the germline ends. CDR3 length: 15 residues. The germline V gene encodes CDR1 MNHNS and CDR2 SASEGT. The CDR3 protein is CASSETIGGSTEAFF. The CDR3 bases are TGTGCCAGCAGCGAAACGATCGGCGGGAGCACTGAAGCTTTCTTT.

This clonotype was counted once. Here the CDR3 DNA reads TGCAGCGTCCTCGGGACACCGGATTCCTACAATGAGCAGTTCTTC. It specifies CSVLGTPDSYNEQFF. This chain links TRBV29-1 with TRBJ2-1; weak D call: TRBD1 (6 bases). This CDR3 spans 15 amino acids. Germline assignment: CDR1 SQVTM and CDR2 ANQGSEA. V was trimmed by 6 bases and J by 1 base, leaving 16 bases between them.